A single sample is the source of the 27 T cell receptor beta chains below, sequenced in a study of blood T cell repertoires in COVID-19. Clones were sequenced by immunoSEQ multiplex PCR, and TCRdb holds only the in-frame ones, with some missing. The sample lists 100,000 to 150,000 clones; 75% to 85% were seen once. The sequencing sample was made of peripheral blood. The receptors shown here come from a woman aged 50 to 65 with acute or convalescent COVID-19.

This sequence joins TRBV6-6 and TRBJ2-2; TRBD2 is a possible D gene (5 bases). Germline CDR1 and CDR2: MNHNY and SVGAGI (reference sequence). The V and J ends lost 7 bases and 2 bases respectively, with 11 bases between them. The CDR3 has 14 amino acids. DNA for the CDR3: TGTGCCAGCAAGAGGGATCCTAACACCGGGGAGCTGTTTTTT. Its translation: CASKRDPNTGELFF.

This chain's CDR3 is CASSSTTGTRYDEQYF. CDR3 sequence (DNA): TGTGCCAGCAGCTCCACAACCGGGACTAGATACGACGAGCAGTACTTC. The rearrangement uses TRBV5-4 and TRBJ2-7, with 8 bases aligning to TRBD2. The CDR3 contains 16 residues. Germline CDR1 is SGHNT and CDR2 is YYREEE (reference sequence). The trim removed 3 bases at V and 5 bases at J, leaving 13 bases unmatched.

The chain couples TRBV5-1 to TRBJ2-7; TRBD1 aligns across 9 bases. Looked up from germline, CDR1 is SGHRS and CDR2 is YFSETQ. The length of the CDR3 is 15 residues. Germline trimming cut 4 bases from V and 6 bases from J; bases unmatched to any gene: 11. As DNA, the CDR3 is TGCGCCAGCAGCACAACCGGGACAGGGTTCTCCGAGCAGTACTTC. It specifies CASSTTGTGFSEQYF.

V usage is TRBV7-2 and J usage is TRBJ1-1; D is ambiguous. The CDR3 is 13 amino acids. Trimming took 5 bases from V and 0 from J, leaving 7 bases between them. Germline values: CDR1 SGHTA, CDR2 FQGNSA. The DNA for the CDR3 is TGTGCCAGCAGCGAGGGAGTGAACACTGAAGCTTTCTTT. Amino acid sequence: CASSEGVNTEAFF.

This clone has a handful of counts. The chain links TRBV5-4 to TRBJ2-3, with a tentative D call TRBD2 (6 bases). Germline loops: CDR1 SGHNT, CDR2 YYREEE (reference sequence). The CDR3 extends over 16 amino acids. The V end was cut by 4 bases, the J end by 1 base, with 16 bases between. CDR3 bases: TGTGCCAGCAGCCTGGGGGGAGGAGCTGGCACAGATACGCAGTATTTT. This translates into CASSLGGGAGTDTQYF.

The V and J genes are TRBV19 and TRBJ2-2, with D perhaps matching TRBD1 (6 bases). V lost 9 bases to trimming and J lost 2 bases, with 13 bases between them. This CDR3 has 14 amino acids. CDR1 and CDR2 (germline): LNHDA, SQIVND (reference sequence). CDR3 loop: CASFAGANTGELFF. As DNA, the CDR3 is TGTGCCAGCTTCGCAGGGGCCAACACCGGGGAGCTGTTTTTT.

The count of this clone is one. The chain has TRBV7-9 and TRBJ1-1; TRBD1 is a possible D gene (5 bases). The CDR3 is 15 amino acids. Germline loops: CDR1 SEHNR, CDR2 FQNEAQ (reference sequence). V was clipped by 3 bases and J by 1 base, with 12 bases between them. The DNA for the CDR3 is TGTGCCAGCAGCTTGGGTGTGGGGCAGAACACTGAAGCTTTCTTT. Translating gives CASSLGVGQNTEAFF.

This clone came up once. The CDR3 DNA sequence: TGTGCCAGCAGTTTCGGGACAGGGGGACGGGAGCAGTTCTTC. This translates into CASSFGTGGREQFF. The rearrangement joins TRBV7-2 to TRBJ2-1, with TRBD1 matching 11 bases. The germline V gene encodes CDR1 SGHTA and CDR2 FQGNSA. With 6 bases clipped from V and 10 bases from J, the junction kept 8 bases outside the gene matches. The CDR3 contains 14 residues.

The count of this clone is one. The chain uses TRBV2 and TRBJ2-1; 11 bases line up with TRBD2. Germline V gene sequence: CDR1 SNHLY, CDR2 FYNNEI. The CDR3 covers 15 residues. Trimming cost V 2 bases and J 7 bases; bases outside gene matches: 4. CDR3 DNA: TGTGCCAGCAGTGAACAACTAGCGGGGGTGAATGAGCAGTTCTTC. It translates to CASSEQLAGVNEQFF.

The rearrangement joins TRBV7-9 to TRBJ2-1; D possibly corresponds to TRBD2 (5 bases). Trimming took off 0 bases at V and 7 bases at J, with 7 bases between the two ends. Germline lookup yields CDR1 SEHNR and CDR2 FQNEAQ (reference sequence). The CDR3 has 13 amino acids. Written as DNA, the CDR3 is TGTGCCAGCAGCTTAGCTGGGAGTAATGAGCAGTTCTTC. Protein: CASSLAGSNEQFF.

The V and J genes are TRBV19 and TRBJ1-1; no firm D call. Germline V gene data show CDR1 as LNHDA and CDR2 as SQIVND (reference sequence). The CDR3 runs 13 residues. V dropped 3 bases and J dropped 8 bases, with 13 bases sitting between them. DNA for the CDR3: TGTGCCAGTAGTATTCGGGAGGGCAGAGAAGCTTTCTTT. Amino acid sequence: CASSIREGREAFF.

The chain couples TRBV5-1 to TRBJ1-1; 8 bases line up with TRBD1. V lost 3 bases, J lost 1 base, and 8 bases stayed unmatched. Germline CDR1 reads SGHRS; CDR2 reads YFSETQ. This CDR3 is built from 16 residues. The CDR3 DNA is TGCGCCAGCAGCTACAACCCCGGGACAGGGAACACTGAAGCTTTCTTT. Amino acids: CASSYNPGTGNTEAFF.

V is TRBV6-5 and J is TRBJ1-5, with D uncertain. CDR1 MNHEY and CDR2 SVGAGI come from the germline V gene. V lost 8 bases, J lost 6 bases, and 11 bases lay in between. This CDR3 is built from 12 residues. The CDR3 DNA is TGTGCCAGCGGGAGCTGGGCTCAGCCCCAGCATTTT. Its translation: CASGSWAQPQHF.

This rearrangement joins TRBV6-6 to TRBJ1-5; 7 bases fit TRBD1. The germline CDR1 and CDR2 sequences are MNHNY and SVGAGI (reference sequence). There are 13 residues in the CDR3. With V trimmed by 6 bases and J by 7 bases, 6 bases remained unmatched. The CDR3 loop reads CASRNRGRQPQHF. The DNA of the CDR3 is TGTGCCAGCAGGAACAGGGGAAGACAGCCCCAGCATTTT.

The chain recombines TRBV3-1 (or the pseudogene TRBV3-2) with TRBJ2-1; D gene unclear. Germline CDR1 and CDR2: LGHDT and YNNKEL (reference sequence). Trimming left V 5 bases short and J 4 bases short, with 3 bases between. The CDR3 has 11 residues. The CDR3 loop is CASSEYNEQFF. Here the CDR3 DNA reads TGTGCCAGCAGCGAGTACAATGAGCAGTTCTTC.

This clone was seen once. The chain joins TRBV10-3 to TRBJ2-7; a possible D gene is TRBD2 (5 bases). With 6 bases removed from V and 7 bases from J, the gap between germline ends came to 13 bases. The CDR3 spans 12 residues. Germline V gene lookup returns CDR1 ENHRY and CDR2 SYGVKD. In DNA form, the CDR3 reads TGTGCCATCAGGGGGAGCCTGGGAGAGCAGTACTTC. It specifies CAIRGSLGEQYF.

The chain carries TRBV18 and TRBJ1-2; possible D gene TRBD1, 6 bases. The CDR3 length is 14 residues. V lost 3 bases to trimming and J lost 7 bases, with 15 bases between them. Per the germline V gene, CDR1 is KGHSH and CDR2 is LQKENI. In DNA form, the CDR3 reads TGTGCCAGCTCACCTGGGACAATTCTTGGTGGCTACACCTTC. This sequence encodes CASSPGTILGGYTF.

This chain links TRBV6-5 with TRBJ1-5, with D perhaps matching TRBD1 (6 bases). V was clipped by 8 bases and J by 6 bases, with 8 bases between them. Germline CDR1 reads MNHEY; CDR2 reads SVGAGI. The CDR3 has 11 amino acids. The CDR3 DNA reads TGTGCCAGCCGGGACACTCAGCCCCAGCATTTT. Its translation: CASRDTQPQHF.

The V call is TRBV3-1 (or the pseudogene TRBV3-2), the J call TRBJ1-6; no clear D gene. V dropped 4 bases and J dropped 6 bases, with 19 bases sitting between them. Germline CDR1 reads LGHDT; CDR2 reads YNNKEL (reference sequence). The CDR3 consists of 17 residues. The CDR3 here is CASSPSGDPGVNSPLHF. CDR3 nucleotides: TGTGCCAGCAGCCCTTCAGGTGATCCCGGGGTTAATTCACCCCTCCACTTT.

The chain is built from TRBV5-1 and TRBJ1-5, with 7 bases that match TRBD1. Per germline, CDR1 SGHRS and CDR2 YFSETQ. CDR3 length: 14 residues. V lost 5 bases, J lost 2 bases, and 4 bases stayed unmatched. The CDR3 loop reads CASRPGQGNQPQHF. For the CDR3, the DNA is TGCGCCAGCAGACCCGGACAGGGCAATCAGCCCCAGCATTTT. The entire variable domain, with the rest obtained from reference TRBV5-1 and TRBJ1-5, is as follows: KAGVTQTPRYLIKTRGQQVTLSCSPISGHRSVSWYQQTPGQGLQFLFEYFSETQRNKGNFPGRFSGRQFSNSRSEMNVSTLELGDSALYLCASRPGQGNQPQHFGDGTRLSIL.

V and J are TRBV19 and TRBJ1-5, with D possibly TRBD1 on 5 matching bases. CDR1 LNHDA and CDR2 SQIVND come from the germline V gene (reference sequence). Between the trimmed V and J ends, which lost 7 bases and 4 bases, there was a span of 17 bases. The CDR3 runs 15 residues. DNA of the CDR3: TGTGCCAGTAACCGGGACTTCCAGGGAAATCAGCCCCAGCATTTT. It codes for CASNRDFQGNQPQHF.

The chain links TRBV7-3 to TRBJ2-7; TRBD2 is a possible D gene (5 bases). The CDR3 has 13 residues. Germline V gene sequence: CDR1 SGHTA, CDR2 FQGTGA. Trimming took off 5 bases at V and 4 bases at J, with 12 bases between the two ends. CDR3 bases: TGTGCCAGCAGCATCACGGGGAGATACGAGCAGTACTTC. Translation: CASSITGRYEQYF. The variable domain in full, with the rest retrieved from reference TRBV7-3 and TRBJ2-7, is GAGVSQTPSNKVTEKGKYVELRCDPISGHTALYWYRQSLGQGPEFLIYFQGTGAADDSGLPNDRFFAVRPEGSVSTLKIQRTERGDSAVYLCASSITGRYEQYFGPGTRLTVT.

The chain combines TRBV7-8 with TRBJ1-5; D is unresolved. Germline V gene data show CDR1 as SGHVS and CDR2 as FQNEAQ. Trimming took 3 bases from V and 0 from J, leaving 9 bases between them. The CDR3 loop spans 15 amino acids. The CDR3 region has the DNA TGTGCCAGCAGCTTCGCGGTAAATAGCAATCAGCCCCAGCATTTT. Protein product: CASSFAVNSNQPQHF. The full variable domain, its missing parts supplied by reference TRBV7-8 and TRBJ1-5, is GAGVSQSPRYKVAKRGQDVALRCDPISGHVSLFWYQQALGQGPEFLTYFQNEAQLDKSGLPSDRFFAERPEGSVSTLKIQRTQQEDSAVYLCASSFAVNSNQPQHFGDGTRLSIL.

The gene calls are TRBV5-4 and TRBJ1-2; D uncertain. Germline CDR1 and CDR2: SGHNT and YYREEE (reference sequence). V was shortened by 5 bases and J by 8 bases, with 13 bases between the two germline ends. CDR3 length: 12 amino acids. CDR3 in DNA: TGTGCCAGCAGTTATAACAGCGGGGGCTACACCTTC. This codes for CASSYNSGGYTF.

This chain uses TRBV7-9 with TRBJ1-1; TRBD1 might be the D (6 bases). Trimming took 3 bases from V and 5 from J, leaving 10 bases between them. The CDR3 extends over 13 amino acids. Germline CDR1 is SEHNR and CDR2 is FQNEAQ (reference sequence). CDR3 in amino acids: CASSFSRGTEAFF. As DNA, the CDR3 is TGTGCCAGCAGCTTCTCGAGGGGGACTGAAGCTTTCTTT.

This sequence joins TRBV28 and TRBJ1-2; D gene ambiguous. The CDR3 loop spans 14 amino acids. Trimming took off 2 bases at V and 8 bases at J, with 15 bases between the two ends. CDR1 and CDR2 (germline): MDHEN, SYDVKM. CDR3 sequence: CASSLESGIVGYTF. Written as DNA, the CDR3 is TGTGCCAGCAGTTTAGAGTCAGGAATTGTCGGCTACACCTTC.

CDR3 residues: CASSSGDRGNTIYF. As DNA, the CDR3 is TGCGCCAGCAGCTCGGGGGACAGAGGGAACACCATATATTTT. The chain combines TRBV5-1 with TRBJ1-3, with 7 bases fitting TRBD1. Trimming at V came to 3 bases and at J to 7 bases, leaving 7 bases not matched to a gene. The CDR3 totals 14 residues. The germline gives CDR1 SGHRS, CDR2 YFSETQ. The variable domain in full, completed from reference TRBV5-1 and TRBJ1-3, reads KAGVTQTPRYLIKTRGQQVTLSCSPISGHRSVSWYQQTPGQGLQFLFEYFSETQRNKGNFPGRFSGRQFSNSRSEMNVSTLELGDSALYLCASSSGDRGNTIYFGEGSWLTVV.